The 16 T cell receptor beta chains below were found in one sample sequenced in a study of shared clonotypes between healthy human individuals. Only in-frame clones appear in the TCRdb table, and some are missing; sequencing was by immunoSEQ multiplex PCR. Counted here are approximately 470,000 clones, 65% to 85% occurring once; the ten biggest clones make up 10% to 15%. The sample consisted of PBMCs. These receptors were collected from a woman between 35 and 50 years old in good health. Some clones in this sample may be carry-over from other donors' samples.

V and J are TRBV9 and TRBJ2-1; 11 bases map to TRBD2. The CDR3 is made up of 16 amino acids. Germline CDR1 is SGDLS and CDR2 is YYNGEE. Unmatched junction bases numbered 9, after V lost 3 bases and J lost 7 bases. CDR3 loop: CASSEAGSGRVNEQFF. DNA for the CDR3: TGTGCCAGCAGCGAGGCGGGTAGCGGGAGGGTGAATGAGCAGTTCTTC.

This rearrangement joins TRBV4-1 to TRBJ1-3, with 7 positions matching TRBD1. V gave up 1 base and J gave up 3 bases; unmatched junction bases: 9. The CDR3 is made up of 17 amino acids. Germline V gives CDR1 MGHRA, CDR2 YSYEKL. In DNA, the CDR3 is TGCGCCAGCAGCCAAGTAATAGACAGGGAGTTTGGAAACACCATATATTTT. Protein product: CASSQVIDREFGNTIYF.

The rearrangement uses TRBV27 and TRBJ1-1; D not certain. Germline loops: CDR1 MNHEY, CDR2 SMNVEV (reference sequence). The CDR3 extends over 12 amino acids. Trimming removed 4 bases from V and 5 bases from J, with 8 bases in between. CDR3 DNA sequence: TGTGCCAGCAGTTCCCTTCGGACTGAAGCTTTCTTT. Its protein product is CASSSLRTEAFF.

Remarks on this clone: With a far larger clone one base away, a read error is the likely cause. J is TRBJ1-1 and V is TRBV11-2; D remains ambiguous. The CDR3 is made up of 13 amino acids. Germline CDR1 is SGHAT and CDR2 is FQNNGV. The CDR3 DNA follows: TGTGCCAGCAGCTTAGGGTCCCCCACTGAAGCTTCCTTT. Its protein is CASSLGSPTEASF.

The sample holds many counts of this clone. The chain uses TRBV4-2 and TRBJ2-7; no definite D call. Germline V CDR1 and CDR2: LGHNA, YNFKEQ. V lost 2 bases, J lost 5 bases, and 16 bases lay in between. The CDR3 sequence is 15 residues long. CDR3 residues: CASSQTVGSLDEQYF. CDR3 nucleotides: TGTGCCAGCAGCCAAACTGTGGGGTCGCTAGACGAGCAGTACTTC.

The chain carries TRBV29-1 and TRBJ2-1, with 12 bases identical to TRBD2. Germline V gives CDR1 SQVTM, CDR2 ANQGSEA. Germline trimming cut 8 bases from V and 10 bases from J; bases unmatched to any gene: 9. CDR3 length equals 13 residues. CDR3 in amino acids: CSTRLAGVNEQFF. The CDR3 region has the DNA TGCAGCACCCGACTAGCGGGAGTTAACGAGCAGTTCTTC.

J is TRBJ2-7 and V is TRBV19; TRBD1 might be the D (8 bases). V lost 6 bases and J 2 bases, leaving 11 bases between the germline ends. This CDR3 is 13 amino acids long. The germline CDR1 and CDR2 sequences are LNHDA and SQIVND (reference sequence). The CDR3 sequence is CASRQGGTYEQYF. The CDR3 DNA reads as TGTGCCAGTAGACAGGGGGGGACCTACGAGCAGTACTTC. Full variable domain (missing parts from reference TRBV19 and TRBJ2-7): DGGITQSPKYLFRKEGQNVTLSCEQNLNHDAMYWYRQDPGQGLRLIYYSQIVNDFQKGDIAEGYSVSREKKESFPLTVTSAQKNPTAFYLCASRQGGTYEQYFGPGTRLTVT.

The chain joins TRBV5-4 to TRBJ1-1; D perhaps matches TRBD1 (5 bases). The CDR3 is made up of 14 amino acids. The V gene lost 4 bases and the J gene lost 6 bases, with 16 bases spanning the gap. CDR1 and CDR2 from the germline V gene are SGHNT and YYREEE (reference sequence). Here the CDR3 reads CASSVGTDPSEAFF. The CDR3 coding sequence is TGTGCCAGCAGCGTTGGGACCGATCCATCTGAAGCTTTCTTT.

Turning to this clone: This likely stems from a read error, as it lies one base from a far larger clone. The V call is TRBV29-1, the J call TRBJ2-7; 10 nucleotides line up with TRBD2. Germline values: CDR1 SQVTM, CDR2 ANQGSEA. The CDR3 consists of 13 residues. Trimming removed 4 bases from V and 6 bases from J; junction bases left unmatched: 6. CDR3 coding DNA: TGCAGCGTTGCACTAGCGGGATTACTCGAGCAGTACTTC. Its protein product is CSVALAGLLEQYF.

To note about this clone: This same CDR3 is encoded by further DNA sequences in the sample. The chain is built from TRBV2 and TRBJ1-5; D unresolved. The germline V gene has CDR1 SNHLY and CDR2 FYNNEI. The CDR3 contains 12 residues. The ends were cut back, 4 bases at V and 2 bases at J, with 3 bases in the middle. CDR3 sequence reads: CASSGGNQPQHF. CDR3 coding DNA: TGTGCCAGCAGTGGGGGCAATCAGCCCCAGCATTTT.

The chain joins TRBV29-1 to TRBJ2-7; no reliable D call. Between the trimmed V and J ends, which lost 7 bases and 1 base, there was a span of 8 bases. This CDR3 contains 11 residues. Germline-derived CDR1 and CDR2 are SQVTM and ANQGSEA. CDR3 nucleotides: TGCAGCGGGGCAGATTCCTACGAGCAGTACTTC. This encodes CSGADSYEQYF.

This clone was recorded many times. The rearrangement uses TRBV6-1 and TRBJ2-1, with 7 bases fitting TRBD2. The CDR3 spans 15 residues. Germline values: CDR1 MNHNS, CDR2 SASEGT. J lost 7 bases, V lost 3 bases, and 9 bases had no gene match. In DNA form, the CDR3 reads TGTGCCAGCAGTGACGGACTAGAAGGGTTTAATGAGCAGTTCTTC. Protein sequence: CASSDGLEGFNEQFF.

The chain uses TRBV29-1 and TRBJ2-2, with 8 bases that match TRBD2. CDR3 length: 14 residues. The germline CDR1 and CDR2 sequences are SQVTM and ANQGSEA. Trimming removed 2 bases from V and 4 bases from J; junction bases left unmatched: 3. The chain's CDR3 is CSVELAGLTGELFF. The CDR3 bases are TGCAGCGTTGAACTAGCGGGTCTCACCGGGGAGCTGTTTTTT.

The CDR3 is CASSVDGSGTDTQYF. The CDR3 bases are TGTGCCAGCAGCGTAGACGGGAGTGGGACAGATACGCAGTATTTT. The chain uses TRBV9 and TRBJ2-3; D might be TRBD2 (6 bases). The V end was cut by 0 bases, the J end by 3 bases, with 11 bases between. CDR1 and CDR2 from the germline V gene are SGDLS and YYNGEE. The CDR3 contains 15 residues.

The CDR3, as DNA: TGTGCCAGCAGATGGGACAGGGGATACCCTTCACCCCTCCACTTT. Its protein product is CASRWDRGYPSPLHF. The V call is TRBV28, the J call TRBJ1-6; 10 nucleotides align to TRBD1. CDR1 and CDR2 (germline): MDHEN, SYDVKM. The ends lost 6 bases at V and 9 bases at J; junction bases unmatched: 8. The CDR3 is 15 residues long.

About this clone: The likely explanation is a read error, given a far larger clone one base away. Different DNA sequences within this sample yield the same CDR3. V and J are TRBV29-1 and TRBJ2-7; D may be TRBD2 (5 bases). Trimming took off 4 bases at V and 5 bases at J, with 12 bases between the two ends. The length of the CDR3 is 12 residues. Germline assignment: CDR1 SQVTM and CDR2 ANQGSEA. The CDR3 DNA is TGCAGCGTTGGGAGCGGTGGGCACGAGCAGTACTTC. Residues: CSVGSGGHEQYF.